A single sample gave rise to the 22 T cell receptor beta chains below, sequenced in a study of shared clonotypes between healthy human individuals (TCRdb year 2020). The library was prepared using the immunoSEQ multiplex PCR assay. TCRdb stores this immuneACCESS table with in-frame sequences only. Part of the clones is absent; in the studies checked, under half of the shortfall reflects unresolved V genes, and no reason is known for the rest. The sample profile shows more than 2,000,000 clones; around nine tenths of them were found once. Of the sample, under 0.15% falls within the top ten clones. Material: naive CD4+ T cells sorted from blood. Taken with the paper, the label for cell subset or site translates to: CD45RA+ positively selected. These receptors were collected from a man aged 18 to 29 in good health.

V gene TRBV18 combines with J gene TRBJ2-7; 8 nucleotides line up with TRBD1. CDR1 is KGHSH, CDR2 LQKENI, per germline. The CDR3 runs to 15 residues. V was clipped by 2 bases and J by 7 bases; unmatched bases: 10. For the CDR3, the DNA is TGTGCCAGCTCACCAAACACAGGGGGAATGTCTGAGCAGTACTTC. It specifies CASSPNTGGMSEQYF.

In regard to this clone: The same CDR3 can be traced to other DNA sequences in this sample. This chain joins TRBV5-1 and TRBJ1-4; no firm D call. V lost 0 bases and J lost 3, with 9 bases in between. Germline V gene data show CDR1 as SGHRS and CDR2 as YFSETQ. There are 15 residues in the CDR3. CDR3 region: CASSLAGGANEKLFF. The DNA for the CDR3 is TGCGCCAGCAGCTTGGCGGGCGGAGCTAATGAAAAACTGTTTTTT.

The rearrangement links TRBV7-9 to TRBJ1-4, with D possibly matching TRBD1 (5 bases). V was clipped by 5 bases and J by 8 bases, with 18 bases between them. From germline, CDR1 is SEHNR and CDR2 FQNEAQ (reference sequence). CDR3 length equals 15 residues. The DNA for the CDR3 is TGTGCCAGCAGCGAAATCGGACAAGCGGGGGAAAAACTGTTTTTT. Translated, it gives CASSEIGQAGEKLFF.

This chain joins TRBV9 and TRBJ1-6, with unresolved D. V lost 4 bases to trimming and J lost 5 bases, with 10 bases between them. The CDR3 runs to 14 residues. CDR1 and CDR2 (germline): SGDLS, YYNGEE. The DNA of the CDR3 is TGTGCCAGCAGCCGGCAGGTTAATAATTCACCCCTCCACTTT. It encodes CASSRQVNNSPLHF.

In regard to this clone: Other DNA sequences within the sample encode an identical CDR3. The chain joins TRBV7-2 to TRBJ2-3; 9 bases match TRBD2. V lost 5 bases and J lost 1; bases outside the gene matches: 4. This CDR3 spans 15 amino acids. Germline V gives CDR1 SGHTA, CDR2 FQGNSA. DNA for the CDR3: TGTGCCAGCAGCCCTCGACTAGCGGGCACAGATACGCAGTATTTT. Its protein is CASSPRLAGTDTQYF.

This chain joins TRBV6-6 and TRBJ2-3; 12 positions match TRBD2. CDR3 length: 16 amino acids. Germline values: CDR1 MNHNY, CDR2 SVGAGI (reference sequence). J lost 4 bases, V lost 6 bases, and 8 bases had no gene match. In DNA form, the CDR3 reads TGTGCCAGCAGACCGCGACTAGCGGGAGCGTCAGATACGCAGTATTTT. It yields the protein CASRPRLAGASDTQYF.

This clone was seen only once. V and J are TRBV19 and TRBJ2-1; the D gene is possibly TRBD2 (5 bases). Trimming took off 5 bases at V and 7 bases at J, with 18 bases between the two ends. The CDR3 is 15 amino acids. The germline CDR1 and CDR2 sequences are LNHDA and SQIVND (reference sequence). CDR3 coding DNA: TGTGCCAGTAGTCGGACCGGGGTGAATAGGAATGAGCAGTTCTTC. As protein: CASSRTGVNRNEQFF.

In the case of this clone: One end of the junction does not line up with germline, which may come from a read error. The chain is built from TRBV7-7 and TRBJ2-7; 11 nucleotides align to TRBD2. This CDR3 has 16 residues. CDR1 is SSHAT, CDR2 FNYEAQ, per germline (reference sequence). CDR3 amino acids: CASSHYTGTSGYEQYF. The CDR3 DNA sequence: TGTGCTAGCAGCCACTACACCGGGACTAGCGGCTACGAGCAGTACTTC. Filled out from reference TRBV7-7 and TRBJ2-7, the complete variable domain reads GAGVSQSPRYKVTKRGQDVTLRCDPISSHATLYWYQQALGQGPEFLTYFNYEAQPDKSGLPSDRFSAERPEGSISTLTIQRTEQRDSAMYRCASSHYTGTSGYEQYFGPGTRLTVT.

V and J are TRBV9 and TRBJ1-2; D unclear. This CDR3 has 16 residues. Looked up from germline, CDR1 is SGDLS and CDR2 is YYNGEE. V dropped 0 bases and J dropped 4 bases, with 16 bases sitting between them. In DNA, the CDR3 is TGTGCCAGCAGCGTAGACGTCAGCAGAGCTATCTATGGCTACACCTTC. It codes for CASSVDVSRAIYGYTF.

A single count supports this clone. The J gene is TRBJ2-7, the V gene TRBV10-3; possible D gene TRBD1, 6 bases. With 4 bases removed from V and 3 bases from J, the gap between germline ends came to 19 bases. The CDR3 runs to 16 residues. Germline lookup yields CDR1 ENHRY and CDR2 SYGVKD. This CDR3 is CAISAPGGRGGYEQYF. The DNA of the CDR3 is TGTGCCATCAGTGCCCCCGGCGGCAGGGGCGGCTACGAGCAGTACTTC.

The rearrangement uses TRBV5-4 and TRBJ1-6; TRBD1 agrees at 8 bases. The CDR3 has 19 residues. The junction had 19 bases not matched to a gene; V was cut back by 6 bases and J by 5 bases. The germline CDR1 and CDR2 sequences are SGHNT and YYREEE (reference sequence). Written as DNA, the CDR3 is TGTGCCAGCACCCAGATTTTATGGGGACAGGATATGGATAATTCACCCCTCCACTTT. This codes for CASTQILWGQDMDNSPLHF.

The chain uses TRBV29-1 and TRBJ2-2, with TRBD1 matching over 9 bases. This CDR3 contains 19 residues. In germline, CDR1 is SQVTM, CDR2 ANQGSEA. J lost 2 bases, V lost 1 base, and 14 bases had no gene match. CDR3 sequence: CSVEGAGQGVVTNTGELFF. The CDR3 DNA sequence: TGCAGCGTTGAAGGAGCGGGACAGGGAGTTGTAACCAACACCGGGGAGCTGTTTTTT.

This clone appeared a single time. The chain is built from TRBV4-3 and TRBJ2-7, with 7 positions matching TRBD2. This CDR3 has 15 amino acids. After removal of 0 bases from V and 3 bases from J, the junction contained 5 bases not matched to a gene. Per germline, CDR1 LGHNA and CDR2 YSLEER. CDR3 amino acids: CASSQDHRGSYEQYF. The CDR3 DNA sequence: TGCGCCAGCAGCCAAGATCATCGCGGGAGCTACGAGCAGTACTTC.

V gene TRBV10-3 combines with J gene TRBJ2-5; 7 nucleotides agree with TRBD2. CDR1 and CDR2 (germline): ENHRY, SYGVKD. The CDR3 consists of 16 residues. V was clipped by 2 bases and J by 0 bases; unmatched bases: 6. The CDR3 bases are TGTGCCATCAGTGAGAAGCTCGGGGGGTACCAAGAGACCCAGTACTTC. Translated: CAISEKLGGYQETQYF.

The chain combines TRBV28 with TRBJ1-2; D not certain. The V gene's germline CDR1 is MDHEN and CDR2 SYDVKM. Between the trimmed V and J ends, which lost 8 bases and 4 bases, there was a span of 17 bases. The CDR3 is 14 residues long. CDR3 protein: CASVRIRSGYGYTF. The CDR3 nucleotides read TGTGCCAGCGTTCGGATTAGGTCGGGCTATGGCTACACCTTC.

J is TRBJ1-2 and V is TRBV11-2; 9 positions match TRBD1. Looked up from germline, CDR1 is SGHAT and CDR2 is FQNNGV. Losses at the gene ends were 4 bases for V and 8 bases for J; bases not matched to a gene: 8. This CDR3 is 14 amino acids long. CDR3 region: CASSSGQGEPGYTF. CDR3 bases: TGTGCCAGCAGCTCGGGACAGGGCGAACCCGGCTACACCTTC.

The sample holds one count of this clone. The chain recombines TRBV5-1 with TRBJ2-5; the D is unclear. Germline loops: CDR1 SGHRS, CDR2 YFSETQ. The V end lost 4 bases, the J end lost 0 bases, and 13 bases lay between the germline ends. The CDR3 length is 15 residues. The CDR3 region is CASSLRTDNQETQYF. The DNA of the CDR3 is TGCGCCAGCAGCCTAAGGACGGATAACCAAGAGACCCAGTACTTC.

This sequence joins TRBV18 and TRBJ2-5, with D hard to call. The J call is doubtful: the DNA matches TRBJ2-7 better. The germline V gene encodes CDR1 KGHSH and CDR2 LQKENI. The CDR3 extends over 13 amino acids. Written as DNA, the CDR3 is TGTGCCAGCTCACCACGGCAGAATTACGAGCAGTACTTC. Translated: CASSPRQNYEQYF.

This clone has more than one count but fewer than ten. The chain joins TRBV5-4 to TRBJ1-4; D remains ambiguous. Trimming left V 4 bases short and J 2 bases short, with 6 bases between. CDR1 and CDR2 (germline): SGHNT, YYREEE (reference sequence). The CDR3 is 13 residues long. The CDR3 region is CASSRETNEKLFF. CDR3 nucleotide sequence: TGTGCCAGCAGCCGAGAGACTAATGAAAAACTGTTTTTT.

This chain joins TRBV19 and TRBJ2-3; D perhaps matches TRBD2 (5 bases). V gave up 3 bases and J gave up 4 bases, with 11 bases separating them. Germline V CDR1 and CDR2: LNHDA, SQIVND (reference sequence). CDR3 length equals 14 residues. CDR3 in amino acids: CASSIRGYADTQYF. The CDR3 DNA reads TGTGCCAGTAGTATCCGGGGTTATGCAGATACGCAGTATTTT.

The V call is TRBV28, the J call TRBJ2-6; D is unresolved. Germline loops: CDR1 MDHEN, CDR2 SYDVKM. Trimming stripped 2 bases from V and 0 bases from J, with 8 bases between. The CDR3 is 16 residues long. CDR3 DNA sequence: TGTGCCAGCAGTTTAAGGCAGTACTCTGGGGCCAACGTCCTGACTTTC. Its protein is CASSLRQYSGANVLTF. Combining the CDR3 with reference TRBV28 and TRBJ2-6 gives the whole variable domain DVKVTQSSRYLVKRTGEKVFLECVQDMDHENMFWYRQDPGLGLRLIYFSYDVKMKEKGDIPEGYSVSREKKERFSLILESASTNQTSMYLCASSLRQYSGANVLTFGAGSRLTVL.

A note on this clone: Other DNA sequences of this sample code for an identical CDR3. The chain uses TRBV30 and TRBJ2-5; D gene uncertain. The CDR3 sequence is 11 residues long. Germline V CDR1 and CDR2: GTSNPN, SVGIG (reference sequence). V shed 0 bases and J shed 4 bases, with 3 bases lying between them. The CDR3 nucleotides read TGTGCCTGGAGTGTAGTAGAGACCCAGTACTTC. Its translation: CAWSVVETQYF.